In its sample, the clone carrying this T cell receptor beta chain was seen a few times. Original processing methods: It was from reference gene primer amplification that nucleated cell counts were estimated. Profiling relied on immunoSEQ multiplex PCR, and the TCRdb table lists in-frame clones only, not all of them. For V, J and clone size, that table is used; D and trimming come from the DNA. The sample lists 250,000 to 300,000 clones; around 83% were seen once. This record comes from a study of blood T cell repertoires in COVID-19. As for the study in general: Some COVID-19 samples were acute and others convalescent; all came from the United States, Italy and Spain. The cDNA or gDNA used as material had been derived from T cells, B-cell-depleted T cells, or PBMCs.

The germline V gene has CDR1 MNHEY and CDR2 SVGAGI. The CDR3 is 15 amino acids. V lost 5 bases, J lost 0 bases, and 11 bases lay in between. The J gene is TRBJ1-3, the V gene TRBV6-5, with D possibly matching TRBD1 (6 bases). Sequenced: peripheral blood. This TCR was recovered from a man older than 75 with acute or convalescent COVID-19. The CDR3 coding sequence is TGTGCCAGCAGTACAGGGTACAGCTCTGGAAACACCATATATTTT. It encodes CASSTGYSSGNTIYF.